One and the same sample provided the 17 T cell receptor beta chains below, sequenced in a study of T cell changes during pregnancy in multiple sclerosis. Some clones are missing from TCRdb's copy, which holds only in-frame ones; the method was immunoSEQ multiplex PCR. The profile covers more than 55,000 clones, with 80% to 90% appearing a single time and 0.38% taken by the ten largest. The sample in question was CD4+ T cells from peripheral blood mononuclear cells, obtained in the third trimester of pregnancy. The receptors derive from a female donor with multiple sclerosis, enrolled in a pregnancy study.

The rearrangement uses TRBV19 and TRBJ1-1, with TRBD1 matching 9 bases. Germline V gives CDR1 LNHDA, CDR2 SQIVND (reference sequence). V lost 3 bases to trimming and J lost 4 bases; unmatched junction nucleotides: 6. The CDR3 is 15 amino acids. This CDR3 is CASSIGGQGSTEAFF. The CDR3 DNA reads TGTGCCAGTAGTATTGGGGGACAGGGTTCCACTGAAGCTTTCTTT.

The rearrangement uses TRBV5-1 and TRBJ1-5; 8 bases map to TRBD1. CDR3 size: 13 residues. Trimming at V came to 4 bases and at J to 7 bases, leaving 4 bases not matched to a gene. Germline lookup yields CDR1 SGHRS and CDR2 YFSETQ. The CDR3 here is CASSVGQGQPQHF. The CDR3 bases are TGCGCCAGCAGCGTCGGACAGGGCCAGCCCCAGCATTTT.

The V call is TRBV11-2, the J call TRBJ2-3; TRBD2 aligns across 8 bases. Germline CDR1 is SGHAT and CDR2 is FQNNGV. The CDR3 consists of 18 residues. Trimming took 5 bases from V and 0 from J; bases not matched to a gene: 13. The CDR3 DNA reads as TGTGCCAGCAGCGTCGTTAAAAAGAGCGGGAGAAGCACAGATACGCAGTATTTT. This sequence encodes CASSVVKKSGRSTDTQYF.

This clone was seen only once. The rearrangement uses TRBV18 and TRBJ2-1; 7 nucleotides agree with TRBD2. The V and J ends lost 5 bases and 6 bases, in that order; junction bases with no gene match: 13. The CDR3 has 16 amino acids. Germline V CDR1 and CDR2: KGHSH, LQKENI. The DNA of the CDR3 is TGTGCCAGCTCATTAAATTCCGGGAGGACAAGCAATGAGCAGTTCTTC. It specifies CASSLNSGRTSNEQFF.

J is TRBJ2-2 and V is TRBV7-9; 14 nucleotides align to TRBD2. Germline trimming cut 5 bases from V and 6 bases from J; bases unmatched to any gene: 5. Germline CDR1 and CDR2: SEHNR and FQNEAQ (reference sequence). This CDR3 contains 16 residues. The CDR3 region has the DNA TGTGCCAGCAGCGCCCGACTAGCGGGAGGGCCCGGGGAGCTGTTTTTT. It translates to CASSARLAGGPGELFF.

This clone was found a few times. The J gene is TRBJ1-2, the V gene TRBV19, with D tentatively TRBD1 (5 bases). The CDR3 runs to 12 residues. V dropped 3 bases and J dropped 4 bases, with 6 bases sitting between them. Germline values: CDR1 LNHDA, CDR2 SQIVND (reference sequence). The CDR3 is CASSIQGYGYTF. For the CDR3, the DNA is TGTGCCAGTAGTATCCAGGGCTATGGCTACACCTTC.

This clone has a single count. The rearrangement uses TRBV18 and TRBJ1-1, with TRBD1 matching 7 bases. There are 13 residues in the CDR3. V lost 6 bases, J lost 7 bases, and 8 bases stayed unmatched. Germline V gives CDR1 KGHSH, CDR2 LQKENI. CDR3 region: CASSMGQILEAFF. Written as DNA, the CDR3 is TGTGCCAGCTCTATGGGACAGATTCTTGAAGCTTTCTTT.

The chain links TRBV2 to TRBJ2-1; possible D gene TRBD1, 5 bases. Germline V gene sequence: CDR1 SNHLY, CDR2 FYNNEI. CDR3 length equals 12 residues. With 8 bases removed from V and 2 bases from J, the gap between germline ends came to 7 bases. CDR3 protein: CASAGTYNEQFF. The CDR3 bases are TGTGCCAGCGCAGGGACCTACAATGAGCAGTTCTTC.

The genes are TRBV30 and TRBJ1-1, with TRBD1 identical over 7 bases. The length of the CDR3 is 13 residues. Germline V gives CDR1 GTSNPN, CDR2 SVGIG (reference sequence). CDR3 coding DNA: TGTGGGCGGAATGGGGACAGGAACACTGAAGCTTTCTTT. Its translation is CGRNGDRNTEAFF.

The V and J genes are TRBV10-3 and TRBJ1-1, with 9 positions matching TRBD1. The CDR3 is 14 amino acids. CDR1 and CDR2 from the germline V gene are ENHRY and SYGVKD. The V segment lost 5 bases and the J segment 5 bases; nucleotides outside the gene matches: 6. The CDR3 DNA reads TGTGCCATCAGTCAACAGGGGGCGCGAACTGAAGCTTTCTTT. It yields the protein CAISQQGARTEAFF.

V usage is TRBV7-2 and J usage is TRBJ1-2, with 7 bases fitting TRBD1. The V and J ends lost 1 base and 5 bases, in that order; junction bases with no gene match: 13. The germline CDR1 and CDR2 sequences are SGHTA and FQGNSA. There are 17 residues in the CDR3. The CDR3 reads CASSLVGGTGEHYGYTF. The DNA for the CDR3 is TGTGCCAGCAGCTTAGTGGGTGGAACAGGGGAGCATTATGGCTACACCTTC.

CDR3 sequence (DNA): TGTGCCTGGAGTGCTCTTGGACAGGGCTACACTGAAGCTTTCTTT. Amino acids: CAWSALGQGYTEAFF. The rearrangement links TRBV30 to TRBJ1-1, with 8 bases identical to TRBD1. CDR3 size: 15 residues. The germline V gene encodes CDR1 GTSNPN and CDR2 SVGIG (reference sequence). V was clipped by 1 base and J by 3 bases; unmatched bases: 7.

The V gene is TRBV30, the J gene TRBJ1-5; maybe TRBD1 (5 bases). The CDR3 is 13 residues long. The V end was cut by 3 bases, the J end by 3 bases, with 9 bases between. The V gene's germline CDR1 is GTSNPN and CDR2 SVGIG (reference sequence). The CDR3 DNA reads TGTGCCTGGAGCGGAGGGGACAATCAGCCCCAGCATTTT. This sequence encodes CAWSGGDNQPQHF.

This chain connects TRBV5-1 to TRBJ1-1, with D tentatively TRBD1 (5 bases). The CDR3 extends over 12 amino acids. The germline V and J ends were trimmed by 3 bases and 5 bases, with 8 bases remaining between them. Looked up from germline, CDR1 is SGHRS and CDR2 is YFSETQ. CDR3 in amino acids: CASSSGLTEAFF. The CDR3 bases are TGCGCCAGCAGCTCAGGGCTAACTGAAGCTTTCTTT.

The rearrangement uses TRBV19 and TRBJ2-2; perhaps TRBD2 as D (6 bases). The CDR3 totals 15 residues. CDR1 is LNHDA, CDR2 SQIVND, per germline (reference sequence). Trimming took 4 bases from V and 6 from J, leaving 15 bases between them. The DNA of the CDR3 is TGTGCCAGTAGTAACCCGGGAGCCCGAGCCGGGGAGCTGTTTTTT. It translates to CASSNPGARAGELFF. The whole variable domain, remainder taken from reference TRBV19 and TRBJ2-2, is DGGITQSPKYLFRKEGQNVTLSCEQNLNHDAMYWYRQDPGQGLRLIYYSQIVNDFQKGDIAEGYSVSREKKESFPLTVTSAQKNPTAFYLCASSNPGARAGELFFGEGSRLTVL.

The V gene is TRBV2, the J gene TRBJ2-2, with D tentatively TRBD1 (6 bases). Deletions cut 6 bases from V and 7 bases from J, with 12 bases between. CDR1 is SNHLY, CDR2 FYNNEI, per germline. This CDR3 is 13 amino acids long. The CDR3 here is CASSYGTIGELFF. The CDR3 bases are TGTGCCAGCAGCTACGGGACAATCGGGGAGCTGTTTTTT.

This chain joins TRBV7-9 and TRBJ2-3; a weak D match, TRBD2 (6 bases). The CDR3 spans 15 residues. V lost 5 bases and J lost 5, with 17 bases in between. The germline V gene encodes CDR1 SEHNR and CDR2 FQNEAQ (reference sequence). This chain's CDR3 is CASSPGDSLVDTQYF. The CDR3 DNA sequence: TGTGCCAGCAGCCCGGGGGATAGCTTGGTAGATACGCAGTATTTT. Drawing the rest from reference TRBV7-9 and TRBJ2-3, the complete variable domain is DTGVSQNPRHKITKRGQNVTFRCDPISEHNRLYWYRQTLGQGPEFLTYFQNEAQLEKSRLLSDRFSAERPKGSFSTLEIQRTEQGDSAMYLCASSPGDSLVDTQYFGPGTRLTVL.